These T cell receptor beta chains were read from a single sample in a study of T cell repertoires in cytomegalovirus infection. Each CDR3 protein gets one entry after TCRdb re-called the reads with MiXCR. The data show about 740,000 distinct CDR3 sequences, around 35% seen once. What these receptors recognize is not known. Here the sequenced sample was cultured PBMCs, taken from culture after CMV antigen stimulation. Receptors originate from a human donor in good health (CMV status not recorded). Some clones in this sample may be carry-over from other donors' samples. Both conserved end residues are trimmed from each CDR3. The order of the fields is clone size, J gene, CDR3 length, V gene, CDR3 protein. Clone sizes are given selectively: once, few, many, or a class where the clone is expanded.

many TRBJ1-5 13 TRBV7-2 ASSLVGTGQQPQH
many TRBJ1-1 12 TRBV6-1 ASSELGMNTEAF
few TRBJ2-3 11 TRBV5-1 ASSAGLLLSQY
- TRBJ1-5 10 TRBV20-1 SVRRLNQPQH
few TRBJ1-6 11 TRBV12-3/TRBV12-4 ASSLSSSSPLH
- TRBJ2-3 13 TRBV6-6 ASSKQLAGVDTQY
few TRBJ2-1 13 TRBV19 ASSIKGGSYNEQF
- TRBJ1-1 9 TRBV20-1 SARRLTEAF
few TRBJ2-1 14 TRBV19 ASSSRAGGYYNEQF
few TRBJ1-2 11 TRBV7-9 ASRLGTGDGYT
- TRBJ1-1 11 TRBV6-1 ASGRGANTEAF
- TRBJ2-7 13 TRBV7-4 ASSLTGSPSYEQY
many TRBJ1-3 12 TRBV7-2 ASSFQGRGNTIY
many TRBJ2-7 9 TRBV7-8 ASSPMREQY
- TRBJ2-7 10 TRBV7-9 ASSRSRYEQY
- TRBJ1-2 13 TRBV7-4 ASRRDRGPSDGYT
- TRBJ2-5 12 TRBV4-1 ASSQGSSDETQY
many TRBJ2-7 13 TRBV7-2 ASSRTSGGPYEQY
- TRBJ2-7 11 TRBV30 ACRDGLSYEQY
few TRBJ2-3 12 TRBV2 ASSEFGPGDTQY
- TRBJ2-1 13 TRBV5-6 ASSLEGGPYNEQF
- TRBJ1-1 11 TRBV29-1 SASLGVGGEAF
- TRBJ1-6 13 TRBV10-3 AISVFDRENSPLH
- TRBJ2-5 12 TRBV4-3 ASSRDALGETQY
few TRBJ2-1 13 TRBV20-1 SARDPKIWSDEQF
many TRBJ2-1 13 TRBV7-2 ASSTSRSSYNEQF
many TRBJ2-5 14 TRBV7-8 ASSLWASAGKETQY
few TRBJ2-1 15 TRBV12-3/TRBV12-4 ASKGLAGGGTYNEQF
few TRBJ1-4 14 TRBV7-4 ASSLAAGQRNEKLF
few TRBJ2-1 15 TRBV4-1 ASSQTSGRSSYNEQF
- TRBJ1-1 11 TRBV19 ASSIAQGVVAF